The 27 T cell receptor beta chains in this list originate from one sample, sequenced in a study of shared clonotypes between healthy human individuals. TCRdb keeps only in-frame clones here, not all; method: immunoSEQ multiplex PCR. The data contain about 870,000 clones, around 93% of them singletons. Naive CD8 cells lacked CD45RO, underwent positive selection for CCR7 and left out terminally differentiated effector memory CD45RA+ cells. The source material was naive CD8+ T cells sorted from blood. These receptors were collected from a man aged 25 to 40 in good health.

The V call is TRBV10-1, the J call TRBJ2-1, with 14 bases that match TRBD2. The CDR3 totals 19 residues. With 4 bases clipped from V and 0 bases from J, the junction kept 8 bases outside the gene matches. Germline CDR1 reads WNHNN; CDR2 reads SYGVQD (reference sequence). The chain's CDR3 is CASSGRTSGRPSSYNEQFF. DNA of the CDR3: TGCGCCAGCAGTGGCAGGACTAGCGGGAGGCCTAGCTCCTACAATGAGCAGTTCTTC.

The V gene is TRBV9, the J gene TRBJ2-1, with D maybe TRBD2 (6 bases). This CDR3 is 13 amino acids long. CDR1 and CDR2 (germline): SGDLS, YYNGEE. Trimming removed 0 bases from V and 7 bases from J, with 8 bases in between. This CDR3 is CASSVAAGNEQFF. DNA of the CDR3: TGTGCCAGCAGCGTAGCCGCGGGGAATGAGCAGTTCTTC. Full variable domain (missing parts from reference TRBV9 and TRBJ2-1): DSGVTQTPKHLITATGQRVTLRCSPRSGDLSVYWYQQSLDQGLQFLIQYYNGEERAKGNILERFSAQQFPDLHSELNLSSLELGDSALYFCASSVAAGNEQFFGPGTRLTVL.

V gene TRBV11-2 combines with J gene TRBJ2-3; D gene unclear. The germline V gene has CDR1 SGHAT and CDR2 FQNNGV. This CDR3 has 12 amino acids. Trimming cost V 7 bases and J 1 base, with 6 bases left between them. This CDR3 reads CASKGGTDTQYF. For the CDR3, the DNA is TGTGCCAGCAAGGGCGGCACAGATACGCAGTATTTT. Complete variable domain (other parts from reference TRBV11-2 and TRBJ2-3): EAGVAQSPRYKIIEKRQSVAFWCNPISGHATLYWYQQILGQGPKLLIQFQNNGVVDDSQLPKDRFSAERLKGVDSTLKIQPAKLEDSAVYLCASKGGTDTQYFGPGTRLTVL.

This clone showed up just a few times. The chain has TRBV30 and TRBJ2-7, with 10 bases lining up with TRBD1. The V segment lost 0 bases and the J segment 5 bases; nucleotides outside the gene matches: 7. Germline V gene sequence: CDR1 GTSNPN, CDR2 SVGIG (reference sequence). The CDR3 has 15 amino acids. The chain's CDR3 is CAWSVKGQGFNEQYF. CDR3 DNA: TGTGCCTGGAGTGTAAAGGGACAGGGGTTCAACGAGCAGTACTTC.

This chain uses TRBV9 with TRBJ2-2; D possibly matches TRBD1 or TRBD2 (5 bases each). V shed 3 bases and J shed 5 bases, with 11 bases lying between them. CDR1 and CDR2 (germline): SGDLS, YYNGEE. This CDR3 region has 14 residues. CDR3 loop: CASSAFWGTGELFF. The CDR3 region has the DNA TGTGCCAGCAGCGCATTTTGGGGGACCGGGGAGCTGTTTTTT.

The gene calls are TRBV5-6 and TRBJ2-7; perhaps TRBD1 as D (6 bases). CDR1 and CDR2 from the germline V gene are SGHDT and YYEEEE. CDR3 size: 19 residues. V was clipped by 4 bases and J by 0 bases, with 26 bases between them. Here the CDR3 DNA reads TGTGCCAGCAGCCAGGGGATTAACGTCCGGGACACGATCTCCTACGAGCAGTACTTC. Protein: CASSQGINVRDTISYEQYF.

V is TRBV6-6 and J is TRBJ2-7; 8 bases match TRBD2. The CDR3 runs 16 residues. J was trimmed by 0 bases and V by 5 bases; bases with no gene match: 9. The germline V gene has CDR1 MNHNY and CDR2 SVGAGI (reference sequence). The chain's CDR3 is CASSGPIAGSSYEQYF. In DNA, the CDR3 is TGTGCCAGCAGTGGGCCGATAGCGGGGAGCTCCTACGAGCAGTACTTC.

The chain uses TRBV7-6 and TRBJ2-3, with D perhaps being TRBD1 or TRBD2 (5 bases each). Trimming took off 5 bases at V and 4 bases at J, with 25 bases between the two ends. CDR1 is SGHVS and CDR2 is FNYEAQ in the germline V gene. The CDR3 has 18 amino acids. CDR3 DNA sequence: TGTGCCAGCAGCATAGACGGGGCTAAACGGTCGGGCCCAGATACGCAGTATTTT. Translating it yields CASSIDGAKRSGPDTQYF.

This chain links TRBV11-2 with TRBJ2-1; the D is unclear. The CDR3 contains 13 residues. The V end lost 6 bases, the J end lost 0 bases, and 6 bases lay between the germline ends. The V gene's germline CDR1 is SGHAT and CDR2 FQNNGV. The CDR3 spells CASRSSSYNEQFF. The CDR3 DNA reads TGTGCCAGCAGAAGTAGCTCCTACAATGAGCAGTTCTTC.

The CDR3 here is CASSRDTYEQYF. CDR3 sequence (DNA): TGTGCCAGCAGTCGGGACACCTACGAGCAGTACTTC. The genes are TRBV6-5 and TRBJ2-7; maybe TRBD1 (6 bases). The CDR3 sequence is 12 residues long. Trimming shortened V by 5 bases and J by 2 bases, and 7 bases separated the two germline ends. Germline V gene sequence: CDR1 MNHEY, CDR2 SVGAGI.

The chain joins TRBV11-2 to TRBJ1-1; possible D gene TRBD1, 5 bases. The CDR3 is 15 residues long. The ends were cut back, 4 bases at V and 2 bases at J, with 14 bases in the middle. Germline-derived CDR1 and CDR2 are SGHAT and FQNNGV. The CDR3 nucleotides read TGTGCCAGCAGCTCCGGACAAATCTCTAACACTGAAGCTTTCTTT. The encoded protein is CASSSGQISNTEAFF.

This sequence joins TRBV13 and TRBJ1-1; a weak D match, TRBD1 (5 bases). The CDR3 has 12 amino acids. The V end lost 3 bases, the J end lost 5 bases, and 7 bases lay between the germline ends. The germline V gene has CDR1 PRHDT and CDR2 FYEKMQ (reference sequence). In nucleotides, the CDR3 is TGTGCCAGCAGCTTGGGGGTTACTGAAGCTTTCTTT. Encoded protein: CASSLGVTEAFF.

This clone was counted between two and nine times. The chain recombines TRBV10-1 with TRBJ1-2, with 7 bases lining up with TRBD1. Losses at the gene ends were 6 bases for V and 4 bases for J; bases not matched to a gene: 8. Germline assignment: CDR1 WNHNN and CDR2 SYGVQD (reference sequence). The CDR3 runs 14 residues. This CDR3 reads CASSPPGDSYGYTF. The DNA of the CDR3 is TGCGCCAGCAGCCCCCCCGGGGACAGCTATGGCTACACCTTC.

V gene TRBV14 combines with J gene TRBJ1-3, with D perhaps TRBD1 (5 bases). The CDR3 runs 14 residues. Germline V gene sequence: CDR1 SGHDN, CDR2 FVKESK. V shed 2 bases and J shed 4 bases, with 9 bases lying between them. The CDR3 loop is CASSQTGDGNTIYF. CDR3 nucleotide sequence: TGTGCCAGCAGCCAAACCGGGGACGGAAACACCATATATTTT.

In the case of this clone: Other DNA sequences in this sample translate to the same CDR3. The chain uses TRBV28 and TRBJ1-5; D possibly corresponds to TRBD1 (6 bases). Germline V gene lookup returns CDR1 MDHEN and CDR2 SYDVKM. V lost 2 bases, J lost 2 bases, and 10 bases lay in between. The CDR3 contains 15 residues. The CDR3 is CASSLRGRGNQPQHF. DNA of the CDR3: TGTGCCAGCAGTTTAAGGGGGAGGGGCAATCAGCCCCAGCATTTT.

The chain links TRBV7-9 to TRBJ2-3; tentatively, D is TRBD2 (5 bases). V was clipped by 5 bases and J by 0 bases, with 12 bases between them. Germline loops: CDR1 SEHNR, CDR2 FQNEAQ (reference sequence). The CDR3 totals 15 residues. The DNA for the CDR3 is TGTGCCAGCAGCCAGGCGGGCAGTAGCACAGATACGCAGTATTTT. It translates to CASSQAGSSTDTQYF.

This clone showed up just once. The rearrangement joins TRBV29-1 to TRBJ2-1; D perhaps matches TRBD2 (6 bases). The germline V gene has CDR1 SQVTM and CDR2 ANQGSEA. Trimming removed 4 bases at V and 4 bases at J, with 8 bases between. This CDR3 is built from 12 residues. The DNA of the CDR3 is TGCAGCGTTGCGGCGGGATACAATGAGCAGTTCTTC. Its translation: CSVAAGYNEQFF.

The CDR3 sequence is CASSLGRQETQYF. The CDR3 DNA reads as TGCGCCAGCAGCTTGGGCAGGCAAGAGACCCAGTACTTC. This chain links TRBV5-1 with TRBJ2-5; unclear D gene. Germline V CDR1 and CDR2: SGHRS, YFSETQ. The CDR3 loop spans 13 amino acids. Between the trimmed V and J ends, which lost 0 bases and 2 bases, there was a span of 5 bases.

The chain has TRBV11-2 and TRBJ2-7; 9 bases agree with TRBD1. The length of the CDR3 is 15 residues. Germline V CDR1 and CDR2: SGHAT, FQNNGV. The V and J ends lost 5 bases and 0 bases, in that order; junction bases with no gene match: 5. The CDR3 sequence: CASSPGTGISYEQYF. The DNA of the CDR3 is TGTGCCAGCAGCCCCGGGACAGGGATCTCCTACGAGCAGTACTTC.

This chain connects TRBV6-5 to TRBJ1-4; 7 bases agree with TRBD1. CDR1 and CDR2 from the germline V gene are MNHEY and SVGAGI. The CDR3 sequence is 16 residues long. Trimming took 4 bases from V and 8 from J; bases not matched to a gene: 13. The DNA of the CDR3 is TGTGCCAGCAGTTCTTTGACCGACAGGGATGGGGAAAAACTGTTTTTT. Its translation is CASSSLTDRDGEKLFF.

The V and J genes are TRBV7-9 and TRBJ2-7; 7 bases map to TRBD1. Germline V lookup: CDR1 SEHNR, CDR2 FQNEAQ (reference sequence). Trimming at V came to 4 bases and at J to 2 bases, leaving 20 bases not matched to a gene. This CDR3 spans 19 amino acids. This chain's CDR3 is CASSSTIQTGKIDTYEQYF. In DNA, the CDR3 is TGTGCCAGCAGCTCCACTATACAGACAGGGAAGATAGACACCTACGAGCAGTACTTC.

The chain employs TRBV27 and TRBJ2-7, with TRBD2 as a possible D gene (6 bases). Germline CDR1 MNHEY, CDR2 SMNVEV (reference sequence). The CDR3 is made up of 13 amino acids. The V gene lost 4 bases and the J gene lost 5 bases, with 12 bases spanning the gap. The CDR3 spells CASSSLGGNEQYF. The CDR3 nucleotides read TGTGCCAGCAGTTCGCTGGGGGGTAACGAGCAGTACTTC.

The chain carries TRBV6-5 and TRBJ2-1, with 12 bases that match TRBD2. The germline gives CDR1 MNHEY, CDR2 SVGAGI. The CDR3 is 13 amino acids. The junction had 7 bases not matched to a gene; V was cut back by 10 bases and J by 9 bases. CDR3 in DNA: TGTGCCACCCGGACTAGCGGGATAGGTGAGCAGTTCTTC. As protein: CATRTSGIGEQFF.

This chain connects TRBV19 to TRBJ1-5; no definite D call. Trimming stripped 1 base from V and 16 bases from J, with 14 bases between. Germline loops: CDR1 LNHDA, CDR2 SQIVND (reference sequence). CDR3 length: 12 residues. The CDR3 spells CASSIVSQGPHF. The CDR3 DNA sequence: TGTGCCAGTAGTATAGTATCCCAAGGACCACATTTT.

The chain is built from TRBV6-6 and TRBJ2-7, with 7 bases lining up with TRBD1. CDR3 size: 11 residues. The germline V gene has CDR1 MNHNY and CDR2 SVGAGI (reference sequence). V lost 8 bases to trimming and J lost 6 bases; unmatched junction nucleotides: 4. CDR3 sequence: CASETGSEQYF. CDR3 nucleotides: TGTGCCAGCGAGACAGGGAGCGAGCAGTACTTC.

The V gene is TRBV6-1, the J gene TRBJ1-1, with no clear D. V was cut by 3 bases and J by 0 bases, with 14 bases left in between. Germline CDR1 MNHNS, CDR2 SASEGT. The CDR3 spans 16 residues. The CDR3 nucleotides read TGTGCCAGCAGTGATCCCTTGACAAGCATGAACACTGAAGCTTTCTTT. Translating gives CASSDPLTSMNTEAFF.

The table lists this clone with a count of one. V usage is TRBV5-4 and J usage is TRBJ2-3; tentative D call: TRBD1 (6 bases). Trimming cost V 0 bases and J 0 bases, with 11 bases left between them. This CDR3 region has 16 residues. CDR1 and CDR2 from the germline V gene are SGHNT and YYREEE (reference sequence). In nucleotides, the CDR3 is TGTGCCAGCAGCTTGGTAGGGGGAATTAGCACAGATACGCAGTATTTT. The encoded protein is CASSLVGGISTDTQYF. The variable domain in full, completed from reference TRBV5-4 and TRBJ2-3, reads ETGVTQSPTHLIKTRGQQVTLRCSSQSGHNTVSWYQQALGQGPQFIFQYYREEENGRGNFPPRFSGLQFPNYSSELNVNALELDDSALYLCASSLVGGISTDTQYFGPGTRLTVL.